These 12 T cell receptor beta chains were all obtained from the same sample, sequenced in a study of T-cell reconstitution after alpha-beta-depleted transplantation in children. Researchers prepared the TCRbeta library using unique molecular identifiers, the study reports. TCRdb analysed the PCR reads with MiXCR anew, one entry per CDR3 protein. The sample has just over 950,000 distinct CDR3 sequences, roughly 29% seen once; the top ten hold roughly 27%. This material consisted of PBMCs, mostly from graft donor cells, taken 360 days after TCRalphabeta/CD19-depleted stem cell transplant. The receptors originated from a boy younger than two who had a stem cell transplant for SCID, so the T cells may come from the graft donor.

V gene TRBV7-9 combines with J gene TRBJ1-2; TRBD1 matches 7 bases. The germline V gene has CDR1 SEHNR and CDR2 FQNEAQ (reference sequence). Trimming cost V 4 bases and J 6 bases; bases outside gene matches: 5. CDR3 size: 13 residues. In DNA form, the CDR3 reads TGTGCCAGCAGCTCGACAGGGCGGCATGGCTACACCTTC. Its translation is CASSSTGRHGYTF.

The rearrangement links TRBV7-2 to TRBJ2-3; 8 nucleotides line up with TRBD1. Germline V gene lookup returns CDR1 SGHTA and CDR2 FQGNSA. CDR3 size: 15 residues. J lost 4 bases, V lost 4 bases, and 7 bases had no gene match. The CDR3 region has the DNA TGTGCCAGCAGCTACCGGACAGGGCTGGCAGATACGCAGTATTTT. It yields the protein CASSYRTGLADTQYF.

This clonotype was observed a handful of times. The chain has TRBV6-5 and TRBJ2-2; D gene ambiguous. Germline assignment: CDR1 MNHEY and CDR2 SVGAGI. V lost 0 bases, J lost 1 base, and 6 bases lay in between. This CDR3 has 15 amino acids. CDR3 in DNA: TGTGCCAGCAGTTACTCGACCCAGAACACCGGGGAGCTGTTTTTT. This translates into CASSYSTQNTGELFF.

The chain joins TRBV11-2 to TRBJ2-7; D is possibly TRBD1 (6 bases). From germline, CDR1 is SGHAT and CDR2 FQNNGV. V shed 3 bases and J shed 1 base, with 13 bases lying between them. The CDR3 is 15 amino acids. The CDR3 bases are TGTGCCAGCAGCTTCCTTTGGACAGTGTCCTACGAGCAGTACTTC. It translates to CASSFLWTVSYEQYF.

The chain joins TRBV28 to TRBJ1-6; the D gene is possibly TRBD1 (6 bases). V gave up 4 bases and J gave up 6 bases, with 10 bases separating them. CDR3 length: 14 amino acids. Germline V lookup: CDR1 MDHEN, CDR2 SYDVKM. For the CDR3, the DNA is TGTGCCAGCAGTTCTGGACAGTTTAATTCACCCCTCCACTTT. Amino acid sequence: CASSSGQFNSPLHF.

This clonotype has at least ten counts. Here the CDR3 reads CASNPTGGSGNTIYF. CDR3 nucleotides: TGTGCCAGCAATCCGACAGGGGGCTCTGGAAACACCATATATTTT. The chain couples TRBV6-1 to TRBJ1-3; 9 nucleotides match TRBD1. Germline V gene sequence: CDR1 MNHNS, CDR2 SASEGT. The length of the CDR3 is 15 residues. Unmatched junction bases numbered 4, after V lost 7 bases and J lost 0 bases.

This clonotype was recorded a few times. The rearrangement uses TRBV5-1 and TRBJ2-1; TRBD2 agrees at 11 bases. J gave up 6 bases and V 9 bases, and 8 bases lay outside the gene matches. Germline V CDR1 and CDR2: SGHRS, YFSETQ. CDR3 length equals 14 residues. The CDR3 sequence is CATRKGTSGNEQFF. The CDR3 bases are TGCGCCACCCGGAAGGGGACTAGCGGCAATGAGCAGTTCTTC.

V gene TRBV29-1 combines with J gene TRBJ2-1; the D gene is possibly TRBD2 (6 bases). The CDR3 length is 12 residues. CDR1 is SQVTM and CDR2 is ANQGSEA in the germline V gene. V gave up 2 bases and J gave up 12 bases, with 14 bases separating them. Written as DNA, the CDR3 is TGCAGCGTTGAACGCGAGGGGCGGGGGCAGTTCTTC. Translation gives CSVEREGRGQFF.

V gene TRBV10-3 combines with J gene TRBJ1-5; no clear D. The germline V and J ends were trimmed by 4 bases and 6 bases, with 4 bases remaining between them. The CDR3 runs 11 residues. In germline, CDR1 is ENHRY, CDR2 SYGVKD. The CDR3 region is CAISVGQPQHF. The CDR3, as DNA: TGTGCCATCAGTGTTGGTCAGCCCCAGCATTTT.

This chain connects TRBV6-6 to TRBJ2-1, with D possibly TRBD2 on 6 matching bases. Germline V gene data show CDR1 as MNHNY and CDR2 as SVGAGI (reference sequence). V was pared by 5 bases and J by 8 bases, with 7 bases between. CDR3 length: 11 residues. CDR3: CASSGTHEQFF. The CDR3, as DNA: TGTGCCAGCAGTGGGACTCATGAGCAGTTCTTC.

This clonotype was detected only once. This CDR3 is CASSLDGPAGGRGEQFF. The CDR3, as DNA: TGCGCCAGCAGCTTGGATGGTCCAGCGGGGGGGCGAGGTGAGCAGTTCTTC. This rearrangement joins TRBV5-1 to TRBJ2-1; 10 bases fit TRBD2. The J segment lost 9 bases and the V segment lost 0 bases, leaving 12 bases of the junction unmatched. The CDR3 is made up of 17 amino acids. CDR1 and CDR2 (germline): SGHRS, YFSETQ.

The chain employs TRBV2 and TRBJ1-1; D is perhaps TRBD1 (6 bases). This CDR3 has 17 amino acids. V lost 9 bases, J lost 0 bases, and 23 bases lay in between. Germline V gives CDR1 SNHLY, CDR2 FYNNEI. The CDR3 nucleotides read TGTGCCAGTCCCCGGCGAGGGGGAGGCCTCATGAACACTGAAGCTTTCTTT. Its protein is CASPRRGGGLMNTEAFF.